Listed below are T cell receptor beta chains from one sample, sequenced in a study of molecular identifiers for immune sequencing clone quantification. TCRdb analysed the PCR reads with MiXCR anew, one entry per CDR3 protein. The sample consists of about 510,000 distinct CDR3 sequences, 20% to 25% of them appearing once. Sequencing used naive CD8+ T cells from blood, with Jurkat cell RNA spiked in. Receptor source: a human donor in good health. Some libraries in this study had Jurkat cell RNA spiked in. Both conserved end residues are part of each CDR3. The D gene is left open where the match is weak. Clone size is stated in some rows and not others, as once, few, many or a class when expanded.

clone size: -; J gene: TRBJ2-3; D gene: -; V gene: TRBV7-9; CDR3 DNA: TGTGCCAGCAGCGCGGGACTTACACCTAGCACAGATACGCAGTATTTT; CDR3 protein: CASSAGLTPSTDTQYF
clone size: few; J gene: TRBJ2-1; D gene: -; V gene: TRBV7-8; CDR3 DNA: TGTGCCAGCAGCCCACGGCCTGAGGGGGTTCTCTCCTACAATGAGCAGTTCTTC; CDR3 protein: CASSPRPEGVLSYNEQFF
clone size: many; J gene: TRBJ1-1; D gene: -; V gene: TRBV7-6; CDR3 DNA: TGTGCCAGCAGCTTAGCCCCGGGCCCCATAGTGAACACTGAAGCTTTCTTT; CDR3 protein: CASSLAPGPIVNTEAFF
clone size: many; J gene: TRBJ2-3; D gene: TRBD1; V gene: TRBV7-9; CDR3 DNA: TGTGCCAGCAGCCCCACCTCGACAGGGGGTACGCAGTATTTT; CDR3 protein: CASSPTSTGGTQYF
clone size: few; J gene: TRBJ1-5; D gene: TRBD1; V gene: TRBV4-1; CDR3 DNA: TGCGCCAGCAGCCAAGAGACAGGGTATAGCAATCAGCCCCAGCATTTT; CDR3 protein: CASSQETGYSNQPQHF
clone size: -; J gene: TRBJ1-1; D gene: TRBD1; V gene: TRBV7-8; CDR3 DNA: TGTGCCAGCAGCGAAGCTGATAGGGACAGGAACACTGAAGCTCTCTTT; CDR3 protein: CASSEADRDRNTEALF
clone size: many; J gene: TRBJ2-3; D gene: TRBD2; V gene: TRBV19; CDR3 DNA: TGTGCCAGTAGTATCGTACTAGCGGGAACTTCAGATACGCAGTATTTT; CDR3 protein: CASSIVLAGTSDTQYF
clone size: -; J gene: TRBJ2-3; D gene: TRBD1; V gene: TRBV3-1; CDR3 DNA: TGTGCCAGCAGCCAAGTGGTCAGGGGGACCACAGATACGCAGTATTTT; CDR3 protein: CASSQVVRGTTDTQYF
clone size: few; J gene: TRBJ2-3; D gene: TRBD1; V gene: TRBV24-1; CDR3 DNA: TGTGCCACCAGTGACGCAACGACAGGGAGAGATACGCAGTATTTT; CDR3 protein: CATSDATTGRDTQYF
clone size: once; J gene: TRBJ2-7; D gene: -; V gene: TRBV2; CDR3 DNA: TGTGCCAGCAATCGGGTCGACGTGTACGAGCAGTACTTC; CDR3 protein: CASNRVDVYEQYF
clone size: -; J gene: TRBJ1-1; D gene: -; V gene: TRBV7-9; CDR3 DNA: TGTGCCAGCGGGGCAGCGGGCACTGAAGCTTTCTTT; CDR3 protein: CASGAAGTEAFF
clone size: -; J gene: TRBJ2-7; D gene: -; V gene: TRBV11-3; CDR3 DNA: TGTGCCAGCAGCTTAGGGGCCATTTCCGAGCAGTACTTC; CDR3 protein: CASSLGAISEQYF
clone size: many; J gene: TRBJ2-7; D gene: TRBD1; V gene: TRBV4-3; CDR3 DNA: TGCGCCAGCAGCCAACCTCGGGACAGGGGTGCCGAGCAGTACTTC; CDR3 protein: CASSQPRDRGAEQYF
clone size: -; J gene: TRBJ1-4; D gene: -; V gene: TRBV11-2; CDR3 DNA: TGTGCCAGCAGCTTAGGATTTAGGGTTTTTCGAGAAAAACTGTTTTTT; CDR3 protein: CASSLGFRVFREKLFF
clone size: -; J gene: TRBJ2-5; D gene: -; V gene: TRBV4-1; CDR3 DNA: TGCGCCAGCAGCCAGGGCAGCCAAGAGACCCAGTACTTC; CDR3 protein: CASSQGSQETQYF
clone size: few; J gene: TRBJ2-2; D gene: -; V gene: TRBV12-5; CDR3 DNA: TGTGCTAGTGGTTTGAGGGCCGGGGAGCTGTTTTTT; CDR3 protein: CASGLRAGELFF
clone size: many; J gene: TRBJ2-5; D gene: -; V gene: TRBV25-1; CDR3 DNA: TGTGCCAGCAGGGCCCTCCTTCAGGGTTGGATGGAGACCCAGTACTTC; CDR3 protein: CASRALLQGWMETQYF